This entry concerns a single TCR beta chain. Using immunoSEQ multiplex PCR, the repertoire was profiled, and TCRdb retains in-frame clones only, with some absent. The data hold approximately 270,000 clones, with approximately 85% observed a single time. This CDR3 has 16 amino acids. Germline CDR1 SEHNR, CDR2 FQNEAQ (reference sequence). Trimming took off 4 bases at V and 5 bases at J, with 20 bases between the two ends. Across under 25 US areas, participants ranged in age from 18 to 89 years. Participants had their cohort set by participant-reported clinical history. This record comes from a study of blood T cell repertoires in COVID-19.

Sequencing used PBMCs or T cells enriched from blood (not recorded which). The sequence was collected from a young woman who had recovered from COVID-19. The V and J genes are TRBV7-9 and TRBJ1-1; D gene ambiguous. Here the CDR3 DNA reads TGTGCCAGCAGCTCCCGAGGGATGGGGAGGAGGACTGAAGCTTTCTTT. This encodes CASSSRGMGRRTEAFF.